This TCR beta chain was sequenced in a study of regulatory T cells in long-lasting Graves disease. This clonotype has at least ten counts. Sequencing libraries for TCR beta were prepared with iRepertoire HTBI primers and Arm-PCR of CDR3 regions. TCRdb recomputed calls from the multiplex PCR reads with MiXCR, one row per CDR3 protein. The data contain some 500,000 distinct CDR3 sequences, 13% of them singletons. From germline, CDR1 is MNHEY and CDR2 SVGEGT. CDR3 length equals 13 residues. V lost 6 bases to trimming and J lost 5 bases; unmatched junction nucleotides: 6. The time point denotes: newly diagnosed GD, antithyroid drugs for less than 3 months. TCR sequences were obtained from RNA taken from PBMCs. This sample was also put to use in a study of T cells in Graves' hyperthyroidism and ophthalmopathy.

The J gene is TRBJ2-5, the V gene TRBV6-2 or TRBV6-3; 7 bases are shared with TRBD1. This receptor was identified in a man aged 25-45 years with Graves disease. Sequencing used peripheral blood mononuclear cells (PBMCs), obtained at new diagnosis, from a patient treated with antithyroid drugs. The CDR3 region is CASSLTGTETQYF. CDR3 coding DNA: TGTGCCAGCAGCCTGACAGGGACGGAGACCCAGTACTTC.